This T cell receptor beta chain emerged from a study of CD8 T cells in Susac syndrome. General study points: Clonal expansion involving Susac CD8+ cells peaked in TEMRA cells and active patients. The study's TCR sequencing and HLA analysis covered a relatively small number of individuals, and the study acknowledged this.

CDR3 length equals 13 residues. The germline V gene encodes CDR1 DFQATT and CDR2 SNEGSKA (reference sequence). V shed 0 bases and J shed 9 bases, with 15 bases lying between them. Sequencing of TCR beta was carried out in blood CD8+ and CD4+ T cells. Roughly 0.5 to 1 ug RNA was reverse transcribed with random hexamers. TCRdb ran MiXCR on the immunoSEQ multiplex PCR reads and lists one entry per CDR3 protein. This sample carries around 100,000 distinct CDR3 sequences, about 95% of them seen once, and the ten largest clones take 0.3%. As concerns this clonotype: Its antigen is unidentified.

The sequenced sample was CD8+ T cells from PBMCs. V usage is TRBV20-1 and J usage is TRBJ2-7; D possibly corresponds to TRBD1 (6 bases). This TCR derives from a human donor with Susac syndrome. The CDR3 nucleotides are TGCAGTGCTAGAGACCCCCAGGGGACCGGGCAGTACTTC. It yields the protein CSARDPQGTGQYF.